This T cell receptor (beta chain) originates from a study of blood T cell repertoires in COVID-19. About the study: Some COVID-19 samples were acute and others convalescent; all came from the United States, Italy and Spain.

After removal of 4 bases from V and 4 bases from J, the junction contained 5 bases not matched to a gene. Germline V gene data show CDR1 as SGHRS and CDR2 as YFSETQ. The CDR3 has 13 amino acids. Study members were between about 18 and 100 years old and lived in 20 to 30 US regions. The study counted Cohort 3 donors as recovered given two negative PCRs, clearance, or symptom resolution. As for this clone: The same CDR3 also results from other DNA sequences found in this sample.

Under the authors' procedure: Counts of nucleated cells, estimated from reference gene primer amplification, were obtained. The protocol was immunoSEQ multiplex PCR, while the TCRdb copy is restricted to in-frame clones and leaves out a portion. The D gene and trimming were derived from the DNA, and the V and J assignments and clone size from that table. This table has around 330,000 clones, over 85% appearing once. This chain joins TRBV5-1 and TRBJ2-7; 7 bases are a match to TRBD2. This receptor was obtained from a man in his fifties or sixties who had recovered from COVID-19. Sequencing used PBMCs or T cells enriched from blood (not recorded which). The CDR3 nucleotides are TGCGCCAGCAGCCGGAGGGAGGGATACGAGCAGTACTTC. It translates to CASSRREGYEQYF.